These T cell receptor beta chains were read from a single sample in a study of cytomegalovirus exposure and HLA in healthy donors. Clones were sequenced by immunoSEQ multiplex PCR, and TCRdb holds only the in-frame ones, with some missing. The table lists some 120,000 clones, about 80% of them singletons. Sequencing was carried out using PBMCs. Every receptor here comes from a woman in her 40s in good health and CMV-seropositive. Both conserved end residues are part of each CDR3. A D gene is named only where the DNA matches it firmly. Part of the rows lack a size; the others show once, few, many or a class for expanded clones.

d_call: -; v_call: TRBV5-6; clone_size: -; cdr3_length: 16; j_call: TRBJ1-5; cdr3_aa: CASSSRIRGSNQPQHF; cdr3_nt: TGTGCCAGCAGCTCCCGTATTCGGGGGAGTAATCAGCCCCAGCATTTT
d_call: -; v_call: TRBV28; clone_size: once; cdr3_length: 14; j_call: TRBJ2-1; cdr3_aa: CASSFIRPSGEQFF; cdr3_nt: TGTGCCAGCAGTTTTATCCGCCCCTCCGGGGAGCAGTTCTTC
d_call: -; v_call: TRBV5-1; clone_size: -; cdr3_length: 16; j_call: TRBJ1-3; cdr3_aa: CASSLQGIISGNTIYF; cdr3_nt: TGCGCCAGCAGCCTACAGGGTATCATCTCTGGAAACACCATATATTTT
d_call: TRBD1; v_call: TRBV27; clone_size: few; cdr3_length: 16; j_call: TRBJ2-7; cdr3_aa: CASSLAHGQGSYEQYF; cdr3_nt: TGTGCCAGCAGTCTTGCCCACGGACAGGGTTCCTACGAGCAGTACTTC
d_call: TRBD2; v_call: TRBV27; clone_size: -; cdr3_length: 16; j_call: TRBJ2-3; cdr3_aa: CASSFLGLAGTDTQYF; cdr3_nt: TGTGCCAGCAGTTTCCTAGGACTAGCGGGCACAGATACGCAGTATTTT
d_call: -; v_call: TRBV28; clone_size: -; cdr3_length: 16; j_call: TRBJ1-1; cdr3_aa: CASSPPLREEDTEAFF; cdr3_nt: TGTGCCAGCAGCCCCCCGTTAAGGGAGGAGGACACTGAAGCTTTCTTT
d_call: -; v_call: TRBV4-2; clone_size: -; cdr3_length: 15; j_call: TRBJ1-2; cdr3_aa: CASSQADPRESGYTF; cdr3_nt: TGTGCCAGCAGCCAAGCCGATCCGAGAGAGAGCGGCTACACCTTC
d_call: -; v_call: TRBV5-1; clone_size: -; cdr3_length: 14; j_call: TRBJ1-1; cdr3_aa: CASSSSMGGTEAFF; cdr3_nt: TGCGCCAGCAGCTCCAGTATGGGAGGCACTGAAGCTTTCTTT
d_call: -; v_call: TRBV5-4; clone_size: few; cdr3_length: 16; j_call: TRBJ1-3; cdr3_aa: CASSLGLLGSGNTIYF; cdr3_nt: TGTGCCAGCAGCTTGGGACTTTTAGGCTCTGGAAACACCATATATTTT
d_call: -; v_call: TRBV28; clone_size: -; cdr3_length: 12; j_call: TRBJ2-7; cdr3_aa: CASSLQRYEQYF; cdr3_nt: TGTGCCAGCAGCCTCCAGAGGTACGAGCAGTACTTC
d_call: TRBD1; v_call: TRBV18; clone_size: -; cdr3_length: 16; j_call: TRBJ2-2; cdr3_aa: CASSPGTEPTVGELFF; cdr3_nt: TGTGCCAGCTCACCGGGGACAGAGCCGACCGTCGGGGAGCTGTTTTTT
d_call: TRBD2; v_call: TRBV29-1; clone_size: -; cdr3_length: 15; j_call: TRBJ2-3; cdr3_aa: CSGLGTSGDTDTRYF; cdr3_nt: TGCAGCGGGCTCGGGACTAGCGGTGACACAGATACGCGGTATTTT
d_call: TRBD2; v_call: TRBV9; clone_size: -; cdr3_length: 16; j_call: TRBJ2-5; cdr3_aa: CASSVDPGGPVGEQYF; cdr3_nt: TGTGCCAGCAGCGTAGACCCGGGAGGGCCGGTGGGAGAGCAGTACTTC
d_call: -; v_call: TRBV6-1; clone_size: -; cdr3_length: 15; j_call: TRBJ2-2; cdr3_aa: CASSEETANTGELFF; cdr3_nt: TGTGCCAGCAGTGAAGAAACAGCAAACACCGGGGAGCTGTTTTTT
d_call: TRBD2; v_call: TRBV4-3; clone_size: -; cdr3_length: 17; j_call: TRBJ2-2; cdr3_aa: CASSHPQGLAYTGELFF; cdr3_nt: TGCGCCAGCAGCCACCCTCAGGGACTAGCGTACACCGGGGAGCTGTTTTTT
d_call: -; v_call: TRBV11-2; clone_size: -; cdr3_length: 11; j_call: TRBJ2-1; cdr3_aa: CASGEMAVKFF; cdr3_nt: TGTGCCAGCGGAGAAATGGCGGTTAAGTTCTTC
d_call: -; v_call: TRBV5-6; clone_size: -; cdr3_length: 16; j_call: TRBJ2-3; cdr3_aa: CASSLRTGIYADTQYF; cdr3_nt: TGTGCCAGCAGCTTGAGAACAGGTATCTATGCAGATACGCAGTATTTT
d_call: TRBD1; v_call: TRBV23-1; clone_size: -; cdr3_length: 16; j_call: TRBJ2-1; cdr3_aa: CASSDRTGILDNEQFF; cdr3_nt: TGCGCCAGCAGCGACCGGACAGGAATTTTAGACAATGAGCAGTTCTTC
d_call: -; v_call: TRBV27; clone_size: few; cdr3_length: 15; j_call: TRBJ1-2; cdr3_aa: CASSLGGGGNYGYTF; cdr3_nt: TGTGCCAGCAGTTTGGGGGGAGGGGGGAACTATGGCTACACCTTC
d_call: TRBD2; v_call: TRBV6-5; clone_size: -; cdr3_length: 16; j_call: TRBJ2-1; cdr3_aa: CASSYSGTSVNNEQFF; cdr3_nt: TGTGCCAGCAGTTACTCGGGGACTAGCGTTAACAATGAGCAGTTCTTC
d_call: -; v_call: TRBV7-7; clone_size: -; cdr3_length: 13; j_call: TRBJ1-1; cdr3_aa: CASSSDRNTEAFF; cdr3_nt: TGTGCTAGCAGCTCGGACAGGAACACTGAAGCTTTCTTT
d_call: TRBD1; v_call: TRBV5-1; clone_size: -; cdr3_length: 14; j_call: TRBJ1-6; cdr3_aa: CASSQGTGGSPLHF; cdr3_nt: TGCGCCAGCAGCCAAGGGACAGGGGGTTCACCCCTCCACTTT